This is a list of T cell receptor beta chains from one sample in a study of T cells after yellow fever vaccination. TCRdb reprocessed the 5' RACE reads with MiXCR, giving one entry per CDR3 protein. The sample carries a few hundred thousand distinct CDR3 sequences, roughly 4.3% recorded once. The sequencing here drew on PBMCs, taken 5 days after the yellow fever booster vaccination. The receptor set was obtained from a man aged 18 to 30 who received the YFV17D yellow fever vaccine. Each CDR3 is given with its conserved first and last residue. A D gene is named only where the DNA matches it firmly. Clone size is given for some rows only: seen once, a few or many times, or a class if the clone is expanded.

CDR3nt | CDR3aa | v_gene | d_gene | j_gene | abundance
TGTGCCAGCAGTACCGGGACTAGTATGTTCTTC | CASSTGTSMFF | TRBV6-4 | TRBD2 | TRBJ2-1 | few
TGTGCCAGCAGTGAGGGAATTTGGAGCAATCAGCCCCAGCATTTT | CASSEGIWSNQPQHF | TRBV6-1 | . | TRBJ1-5 | .
TGCAGTGCGCCGGGACAGGGGATTTCGCTTGCAGATACGCAGTATTTT | CSAPGQGISLADTQYF | TRBV20-1 | TRBD1 | TRBJ2-3 | .
TGTGCCAGCAGTTCCCAGGGGGCAACTGAAGCTTTCTTT | CASSSQGATEAFF | TRBV12-3/TRBV12-4 | TRBD1 | TRBJ1-1 | few
TGTGCCAGCACTGGGTTGGGACAGGCCCTCGAGACCCAGTACTTC | CASTGLGQALETQYF | TRBV6-5 | TRBD1 | TRBJ2-5 | few
TGTGCCAGCAGCCCCCGGCAGGGGTGGAATTCACCCCTCCACTTT | CASSPRQGWNSPLHF | TRBV7-2 | . | TRBJ1-6 | few
TGTGCCAGCAGTTTAGGGTTTAATGGGAAAGACACTGAAGCTTTCTTT | CASSLGFNGKDTEAFF | TRBV12-3/TRBV12-4 | . | TRBJ1-1 | .
TGCGCCAGCCGCGGGCGACAGGGCGGGTCTAATGAAAAACTGTTTTTT | CASRGRQGGSNEKLFF | TRBV5-1 | TRBD1 | TRBJ1-4 | many
TGCGCCAGCAGCCAGGAGGACAGGCTGAACACTGAAGCTTTCTTT | CASSQEDRLNTEAFF | TRBV4-1 | TRBD1 | TRBJ1-1 | .
TGTGCCAGCTTAGACAGGACCGGGGAGCTGTTTTTT | CASLDRTGELFF | TRBV3-1 | . | TRBJ2-2 | many
TGCAGCGTTGGGACTAGCGGAAACACCGGGGAGCTGTTTTTT | CSVGTSGNTGELFF | TRBV29-1 | TRBD2 | TRBJ2-2 | many
TGCGCCAGCAGTCCCGCTGAGGCGCGGACCCAGTACTTC | CASSPAEARTQYF | TRBV5-1 | . | TRBJ2-5 | .
TGTGCCAGCAGCCGCGAGGGGTACTCCTACGAGCAGTACTTC | CASSREGYSYEQYF | TRBV4-2 | . | TRBJ2-7 | few
TGTGCCAGCAGCACAGGGGCGGGGCTGGGTTCACCCCTCCACTTT | CASSTGAGLGSPLHF | TRBV9 | TRBD1 | TRBJ1-6 | once
TGCGCCAGCAGCCAAGATCGGGCTACGTGGACAGGACCCAAAAACATTCAGTACTTC | CASSQDRATWTGPKNIQYF | TRBV4-3 | TRBD1 | TRBJ2-4 | few
TGTGCCAGCAGCTTTACAGGGGTTGCGAACACTGAAGCTTTCTTT | CASSFTGVANTEAFF | TRBV7-2 | TRBD1 | TRBJ1-1 | few
TGTGCCAGCAGTTTAAAGGGGCAACAAGAGACCCAGTACTTC | CASSLKGQQETQYF | TRBV27 | . | TRBJ2-5 | many
TGTGCCAGCAGTTCCAGGGGAGACAATGAGCAGTTCTTC | CASSSRGDNEQFF | TRBV6-5 | . | TRBJ2-1 | few
TGTGCCACCAGCAGAGAAGTGGGGGTTGGTGATCAGCCCCAGCATTTT | CATSREVGVGDQPQHF | TRBV15 | . | TRBJ1-5 | few
TGCAGTGCTACCCCGGGACTAGCGGGACCCTCTTCGGAAGGGGATACGCAGTATTTT | CSATPGLAGPSSEGDTQYF | TRBV20-1 | TRBD2 | TRBJ2-3 | few
TGCAGTGCTAGAGGGGGGGTCTCACTAGGCTACAATGAGCAGTTCTTC | CSARGGVSLGYNEQFF | TRBV20-1 | . | TRBJ2-1 | few
TGCGCCAGCAGCCAAGAGTCGGCTAACTATGGCTACACCTTC | CASSQESANYGYTF | TRBV4-3 | . | TRBJ1-2 | few
TGCAGCGTTGCGGCAGGGGCCGGGGAGCTGTTTTTT | CSVAAGAGELFF | TRBV29-1 | . | TRBJ2-2 | .
TGTGCCAGCAGTTACTCTGTAGGGGACCAAGAGACCCAGTACTTC | CASSYSVGDQETQYF | TRBV6-2/TRBV6-3 | . | TRBJ2-5 | .
TGTGCCAGCAGTTACTCGTTTGGGGGCGTAAGTGGCTACACCTTC | CASSYSFGGVSGYTF | TRBV6-5 | . | TRBJ1-2 | many
TGCGCCAGCAGCCCAACCGGTGACCCCAGCTCTGGGGCCAACGTCCTGACTTTC | CASSPTGDPSSGANVLTF | TRBV5-1 | . | TRBJ2-6 | many
TGCAGTGCAACCAGGGGACGTAGCTTCTATAATTCACCCCTCCACTTT | CSATRGRSFYNSPLHF | TRBV20-1 | . | TRBJ1-6 | few
TGCGCCACCTCCCGGGACAGGGGGCCGGGACTGAACATTCAGTACTTC | CATSRDRGPGLNIQYF | TRBV4-3 | TRBD1 | TRBJ2-4 | few
TGTGCCAGCAGCCCGCTCTACAGAACCCAAGCTTTCTTT | CASSPLYRTQAFF | TRBV7-3 | . | TRBJ1-1 | few